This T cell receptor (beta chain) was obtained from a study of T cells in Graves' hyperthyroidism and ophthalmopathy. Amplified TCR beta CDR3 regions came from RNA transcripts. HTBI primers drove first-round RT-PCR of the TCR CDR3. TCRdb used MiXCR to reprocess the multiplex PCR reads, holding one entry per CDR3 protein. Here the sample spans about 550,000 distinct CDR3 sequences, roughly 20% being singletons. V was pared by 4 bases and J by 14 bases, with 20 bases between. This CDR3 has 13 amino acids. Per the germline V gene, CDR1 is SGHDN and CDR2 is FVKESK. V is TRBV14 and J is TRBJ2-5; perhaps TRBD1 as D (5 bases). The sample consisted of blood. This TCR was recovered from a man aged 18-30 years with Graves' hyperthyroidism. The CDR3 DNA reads TGTGCCAGCAGCCCCACGATGGGGCAGGGAAGATACTTC. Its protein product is CASSPTMGQGRYF.